The clone carrying this T cell receptor (beta chain) was seen at least ten times. Its antigen is not identified. These data are taken from a study of read filtering for tumor transcriptome and immune sequencing. Study overall: Transcriptome libraries were built from DNase-treated RNA. Findings and caveats of the study: Without single-read clonotypes, shared clonotype proportions correlated more between IR-seq and RNA-seq.

This library used around 400 ng RNA and molecular barcoded adaptors spanning alpha/delta and beta/gamma chains. TCRdb recomputed calls from the reads with MiXCR, one row per CDR3 protein. Of about 61,000 distinct CDR3 sequences in the sample, 15% to 25% were seen once. In germline, CDR1 is WNHNN, CDR2 SYGVQD (reference sequence). Trimming cost V 2 bases and J 6 bases, with 8 bases left between them. This CDR3 has 12 residues. Bone marrow was sampled from every patient at the time of active disease. This chain joins TRBV10-1 and TRBJ2-7; D is unresolved. What was sequenced was a population of CD138-negative cells sorted from bone marrow. This receptor was obtained from a donor at least 40 years old with multiple myeloma. CDR3 sequence: CASSEVGREQYF. For the CDR3, the DNA is TGCGCCAGCAGTGAGGTTGGGCGCGAGCAGTACTTC.